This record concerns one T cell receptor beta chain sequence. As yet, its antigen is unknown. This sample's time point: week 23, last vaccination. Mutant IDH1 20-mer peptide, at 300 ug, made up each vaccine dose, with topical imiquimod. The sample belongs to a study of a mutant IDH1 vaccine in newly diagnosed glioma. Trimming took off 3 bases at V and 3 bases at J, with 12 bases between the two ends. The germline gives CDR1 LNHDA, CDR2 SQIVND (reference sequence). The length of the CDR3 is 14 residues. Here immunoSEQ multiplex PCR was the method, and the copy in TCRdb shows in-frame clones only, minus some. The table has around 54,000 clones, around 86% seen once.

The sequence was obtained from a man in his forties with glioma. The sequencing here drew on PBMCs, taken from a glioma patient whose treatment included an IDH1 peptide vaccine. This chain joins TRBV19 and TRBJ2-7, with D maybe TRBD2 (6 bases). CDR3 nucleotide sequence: TGTGCCAGTAGTATCACGGGGGAGATCTACGAGCAGTACTTC. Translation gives CASSITGEIYEQYF.